This TCR beta chain was profiled in a study of cytomegalovirus exposure and HLA in healthy donors. Findings of the study overall: As a later analysis showed, a missense DCLRE1C variant was linked to trimming of TCR beta V- and J-genes. The Asian-associated ancestry cluster reportedly had fewer N-insertions than the 666-donor mean in a later analysis. Among the CMV-associated chains, three were confirmed in vitro as specific for CMV antigens.

Trimming took 5 bases from V and 3 from J; bases not matched to a gene: 2. Germline V gives CDR1 LGHNT, CDR2 FRNRAP. CDR3 length equals 15 residues. In the case of this clone: As yet, its antigen is unknown.

13 Jbeta primers and 60 Vbeta primers were used for the PCR. In the original processing: Unique TCR beta chains numbered approximately 76 million in a later analysis, with 10 million to 14 million shared. Measured with immunoSEQ multiplex PCR; TCRdb has only the in-frame clones, and not every one. That table supplies the V and J calls and clone size; D and trimming were determined from the DNA. The data contain 95,000 to 150,000 clones, around 82% of them seen just once; the ten biggest clones take up 3.6%. The sequenced sample consisted of PBMCs. This chain links TRBV12-5 with TRBJ2-1, with 12 bases identical to TRBD2. This clonotype was sampled from a middle-aged woman in good health and CMV-seropositive. The CDR3 DNA reads TGTGCTAGTGGTCCGGGACTAGCGGGCTACAATGAGCAGTTCTTC. This codes for CASGPGLAGYNEQFF.